This TCR beta chain was identified in a study of regulatory T cells in long-lasting Graves disease. Arm-PCR of CDR3 regions with iRepertoire HTBI primers generated TCR beta libraries. Via MiXCR, TCRdb re-called the multiplex PCR reads, giving one row per CDR3 protein. The sample lists over 350,000 distinct CDR3 sequences; over 14% were seen once. Specified time point: newly diagnosed GD, antithyroid drugs for less than 3 months. Scientists built the TCR library using RNA that was extracted from PBMCs. Study-level results: Thyroid tissue went unstudied; only peripheral blood was examined.

In this sample, this clonotype turned up many times. Its antigen remains unknown. Trimming left V 5 bases short and J 4 bases short, with 8 bases between. The CDR3 totals 12 residues. Per germline, CDR1 SGHAT and CDR2 FQNNGV. The same data also contributed to another study, on T cells in Graves' hyperthyroidism and ophthalmopathy.

Sequenced material: peripheral blood mononuclear cells (PBMCs), taken at new diagnosis, from a patient treated with antithyroid drugs. This chain connects TRBV11-2 to TRBJ2-5; D is ambiguous. The sequence was collected from a woman aged 35 to 49 with Graves disease. This CDR3 is CASSTLPETQYF. The CDR3 region has the DNA TGTGCCAGCAGCACCTTACCAGAGACCCAGTACTTC.